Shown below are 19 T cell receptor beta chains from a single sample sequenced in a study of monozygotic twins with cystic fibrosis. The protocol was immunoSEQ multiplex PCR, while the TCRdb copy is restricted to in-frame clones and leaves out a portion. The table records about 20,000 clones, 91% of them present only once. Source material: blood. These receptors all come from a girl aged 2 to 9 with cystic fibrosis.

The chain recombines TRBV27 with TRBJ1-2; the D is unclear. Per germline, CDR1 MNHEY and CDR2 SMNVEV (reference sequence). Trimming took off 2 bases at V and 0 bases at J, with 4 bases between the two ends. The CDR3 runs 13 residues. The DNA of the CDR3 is TGTGCCAGCAGTTTACAGGCTAACTATGGCTACACCTTC. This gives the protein CASSLQANYGYTF.

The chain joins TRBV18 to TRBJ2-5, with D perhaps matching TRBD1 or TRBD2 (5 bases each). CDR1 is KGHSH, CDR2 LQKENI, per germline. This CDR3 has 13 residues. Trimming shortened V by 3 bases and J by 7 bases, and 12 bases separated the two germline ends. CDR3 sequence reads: CASSPLRDGTQYF. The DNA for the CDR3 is TGTGCCAGCTCACCCCTACGGGACGGGACCCAGTACTTC. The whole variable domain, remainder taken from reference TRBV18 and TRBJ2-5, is NAGVMQNPRHLVRRRGQEARLRCSPMKGHSHVYWYRQLPEEGLKFMVYLQKENIIDESGMPKERFSAEFPKEGPSILRIQQVVRGDSAAYFCASSPLRDGTQYFGPGTRLLVL.

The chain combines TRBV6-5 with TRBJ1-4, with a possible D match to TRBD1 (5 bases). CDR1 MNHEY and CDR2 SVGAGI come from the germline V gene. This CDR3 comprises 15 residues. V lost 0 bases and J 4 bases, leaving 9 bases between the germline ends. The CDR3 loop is CASSYSSGYNEKLFF. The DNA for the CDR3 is TGTGCCAGCAGTTACTCGTCAGGGTATAATGAAAAACTGTTTTTT.

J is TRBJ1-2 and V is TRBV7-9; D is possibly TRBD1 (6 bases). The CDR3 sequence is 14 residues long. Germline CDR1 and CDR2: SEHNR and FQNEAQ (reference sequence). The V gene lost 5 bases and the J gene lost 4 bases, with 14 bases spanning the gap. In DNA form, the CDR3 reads TGTGCCAGCAGCCTCGGACAGCGCGTCTATGGCTACACCTTC. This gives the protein CASSLGQRVYGYTF. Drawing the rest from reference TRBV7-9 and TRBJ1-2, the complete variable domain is DTGVSQNPRHKITKRGQNVTFRCDPISEHNRLYWYRQTLGQGPEFLTYFQNEAQLEKSRLLSDRFSAERPKGSFSTLEIQRTEQGDSAMYLCASSLGQRVYGYTFGSGTRLTVV.

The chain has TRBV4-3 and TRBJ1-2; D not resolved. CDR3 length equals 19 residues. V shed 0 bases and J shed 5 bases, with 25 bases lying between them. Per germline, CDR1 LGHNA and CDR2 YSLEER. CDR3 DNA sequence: TGCGCCAGCAGCCAAGACCGGACCAGGCGGCCTACCTCCGATTATGGCTACACCTTC. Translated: CASSQDRTRRPTSDYGYTF.

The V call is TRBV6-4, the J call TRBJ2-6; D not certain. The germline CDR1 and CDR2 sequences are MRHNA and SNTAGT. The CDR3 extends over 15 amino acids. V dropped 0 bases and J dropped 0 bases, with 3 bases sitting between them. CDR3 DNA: TGTGCCAGCAGTGACTCCACCTCTGGGGCCAACGTCCTGACTTTC. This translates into CASSDSTSGANVLTF.

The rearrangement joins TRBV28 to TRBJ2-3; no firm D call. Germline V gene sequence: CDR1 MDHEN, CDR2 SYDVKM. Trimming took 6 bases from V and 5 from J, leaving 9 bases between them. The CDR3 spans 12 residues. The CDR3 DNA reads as TGTGCCAGCAGGGTCAAAGGAGATACGCAGTATTTT. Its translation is CASRVKGDTQYF.

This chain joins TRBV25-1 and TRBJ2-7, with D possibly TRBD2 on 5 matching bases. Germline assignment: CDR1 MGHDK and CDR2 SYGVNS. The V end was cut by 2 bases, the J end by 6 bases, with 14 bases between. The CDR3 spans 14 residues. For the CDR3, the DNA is TGTGCCAGCAGTGAACACGCCGCGGGTCGCGAGCAGTACTTC. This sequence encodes CASSEHAAGREQYF.

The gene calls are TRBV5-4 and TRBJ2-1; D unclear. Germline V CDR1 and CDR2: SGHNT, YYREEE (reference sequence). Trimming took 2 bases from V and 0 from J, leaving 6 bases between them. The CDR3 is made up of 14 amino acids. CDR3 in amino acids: CASSFGSSYNEQFF. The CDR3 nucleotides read TGTGCCAGCAGCTTCGGCAGCTCCTACAATGAGCAGTTCTTC.

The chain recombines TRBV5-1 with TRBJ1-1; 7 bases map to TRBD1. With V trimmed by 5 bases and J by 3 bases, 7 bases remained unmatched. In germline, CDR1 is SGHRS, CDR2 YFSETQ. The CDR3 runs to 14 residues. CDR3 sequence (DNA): TGCGCCAGCAGAAGGACAGGTCGGGACACTGAAGCTTTCTTT. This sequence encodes CASRRTGRDTEAFF.

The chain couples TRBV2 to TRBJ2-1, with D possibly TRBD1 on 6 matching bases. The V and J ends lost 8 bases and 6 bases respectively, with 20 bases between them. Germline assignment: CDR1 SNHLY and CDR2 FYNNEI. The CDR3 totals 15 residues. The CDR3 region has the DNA TGTGCCAGCCGTTCGTCCCGAGACAGGCGCAATGAGCAGTTCTTC. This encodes CASRSSRDRRNEQFF. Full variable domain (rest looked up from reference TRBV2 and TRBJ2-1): EPEVTQTPSHQVTQMGQEVILRCVPISNHLYFYWYRQILGQKVEFLVSFYNNEISEKSEIFDDQFSVERPDGSNFTLKIRSTKLEDSAMYFCASRSSRDRRNEQFFGPGTRLTVL.

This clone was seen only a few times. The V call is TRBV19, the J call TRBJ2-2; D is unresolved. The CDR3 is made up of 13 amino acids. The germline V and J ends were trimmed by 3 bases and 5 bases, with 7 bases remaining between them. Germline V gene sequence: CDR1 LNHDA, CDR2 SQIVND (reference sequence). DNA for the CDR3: TGTGCCAGTAGTATTTTCGAAACCGGGGAGCTGTTTTTT. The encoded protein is CASSIFETGELFF.

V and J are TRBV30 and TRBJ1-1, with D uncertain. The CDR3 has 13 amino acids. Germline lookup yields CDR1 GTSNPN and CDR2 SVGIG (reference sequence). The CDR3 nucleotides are TGTCTGGTTGCCGGGCAGGCTGACACTGAAGCTTTCTTT. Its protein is CLVAGQADTEAFF.

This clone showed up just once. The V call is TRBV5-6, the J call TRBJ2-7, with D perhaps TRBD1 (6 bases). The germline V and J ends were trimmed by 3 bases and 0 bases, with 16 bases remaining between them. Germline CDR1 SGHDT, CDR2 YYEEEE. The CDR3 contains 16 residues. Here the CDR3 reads CASSSSTGLSSYEQYF. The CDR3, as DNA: TGTGCCAGCAGCTCGTCGACAGGTTTAAGCTCCTACGAGCAGTACTTC.

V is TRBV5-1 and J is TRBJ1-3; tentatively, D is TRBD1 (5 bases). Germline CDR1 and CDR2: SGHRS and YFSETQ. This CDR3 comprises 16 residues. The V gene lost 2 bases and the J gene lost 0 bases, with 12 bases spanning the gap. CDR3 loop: CASSLDSKSSGNTIYF. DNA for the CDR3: TGCGCCAGCAGCTTAGACAGCAAGAGCTCTGGAAACACCATATATTTT.

The CDR3 nucleotides are TGTGCCACCAGCAGATCTTTGACAGGGGGAAATGAAAAACTGTTTTTT. It yields the protein CATSRSLTGGNEKLFF. This sequence joins TRBV15 and TRBJ1-4; 9 bases line up with TRBD1. Per the germline V gene, CDR1 is LNHNV and CDR2 is YYDKDF (reference sequence). CDR3 size: 16 residues. V lost 2 bases to trimming and J lost 5 bases; unmatched junction nucleotides: 6.

The CDR3 nucleotides read TGTGCCAGCAGCTTCCCCACCCTGATTAGCGGGAGCCACACAGATACGCAGTATTTT. It specifies CASSFPTLISGSHTDTQYF. The chain has TRBV7-9 and TRBJ2-3, with 9 bases aligning to TRBD2. This CDR3 contains 19 residues. V dropped 3 bases and J dropped 2; count of bases not matched to a gene: 15. Germline V gives CDR1 SEHNR, CDR2 FQNEAQ (reference sequence).

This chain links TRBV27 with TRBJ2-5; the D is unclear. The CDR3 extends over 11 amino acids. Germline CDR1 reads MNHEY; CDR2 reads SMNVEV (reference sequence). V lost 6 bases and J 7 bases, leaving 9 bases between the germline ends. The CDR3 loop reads CASRTRGTQYF. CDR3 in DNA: TGTGCCAGCAGAACGAGAGGGACCCAGTACTTC.

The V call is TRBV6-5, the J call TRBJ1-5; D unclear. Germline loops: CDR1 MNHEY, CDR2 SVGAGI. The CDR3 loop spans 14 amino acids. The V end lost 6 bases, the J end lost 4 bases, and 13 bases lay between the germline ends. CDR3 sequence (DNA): TGTGCCAGCAGGAACACTGGAGGGAATCAGCCCCAGCATTTT. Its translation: CASRNTGGNQPQHF.